This T cell receptor (beta chain) is from a study of T cell repertoires in cytomegalovirus infection. This clonotype occurred many times. Its antigen remains unknown. V was clipped by 4 bases and J by 5 bases; unmatched bases: 8. The CDR3 is 16 residues long. One entry per CDR3 protein, called by TCRdb with MiXCR from the reads. This sample has approximately 490,000 distinct CDR3 sequences, with around 10% found just once. Whole-study findings and limits: Adding up the frequency of public TCR beta families identified people who carried CMV plus the relevant HLA.

Input material: PBMCs. The chain carries TRBV12-3 or TRBV12-4 and TRBJ2-2, with TRBD2 matching over 9 bases. The TCR originated in a human donor in good health (CMV status not recorded). Some clones in this sample may be carry-over from other donors' samples. The CDR3 protein is CASSSSAGGGTGELFF. For the CDR3, the DNA is TGTGCCAGCAGTTCATCAGCGGGAGGAGGGACCGGGGAGCTGTTTTTT.